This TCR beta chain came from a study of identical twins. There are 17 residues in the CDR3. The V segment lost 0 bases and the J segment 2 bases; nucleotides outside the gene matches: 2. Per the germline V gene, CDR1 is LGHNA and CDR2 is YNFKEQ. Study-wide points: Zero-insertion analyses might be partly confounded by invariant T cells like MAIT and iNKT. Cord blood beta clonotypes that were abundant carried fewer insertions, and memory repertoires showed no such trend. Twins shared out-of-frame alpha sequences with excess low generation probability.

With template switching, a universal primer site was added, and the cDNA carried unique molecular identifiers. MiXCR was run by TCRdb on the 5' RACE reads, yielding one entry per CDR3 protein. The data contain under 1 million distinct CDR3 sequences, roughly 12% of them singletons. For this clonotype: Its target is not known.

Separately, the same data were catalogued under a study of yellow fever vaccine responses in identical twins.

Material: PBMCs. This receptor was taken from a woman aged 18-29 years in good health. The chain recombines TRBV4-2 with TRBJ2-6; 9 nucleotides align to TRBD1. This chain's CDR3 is CASSQEGQGTGANVLTF. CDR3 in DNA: TGTGCCAGCAGCCAAGAAGGACAGGGGACTGGGGCCAACGTCCTGACTTTC.